Below, 32 T cell receptor beta chains from the same sample are listed, as sequenced in a study of Ad26.COV2.S vaccination and SARS-CoV-2 variants. Treatment denoted: around 19 received Ad26.COV2.S at low or high dose, single or two shots; roughly 5 received placebo; per-sample allocation not given. Vaccine and placebo recipients were sampled on day 63 after the first injection. Repertoires were generated with immunoSEQ multiplex PCR, while TCRdb's copy carries only in-frame clones and drops some. Of about 680,000 clones in the sample, 89% were seen once. The sample consisted of peripheral blood, taken in a trial of Ad26.COV2.S vaccine versus placebo. The receptor set was obtained from a person between 18 and 59 years old who received the Ad26.COV2.S COVID-19 vaccine or a placebo.

This rearrangement joins TRBV5-1 to TRBJ2-5; tentatively, D is TRBD2 (6 bases). The CDR3 is 14 residues long. V lost 3 bases, J lost 4 bases, and 13 bases lay in between. Germline CDR1 and CDR2: SGHRS and YFSETQ. In nucleotides, the CDR3 is TGCGCCAGCAGCTCGGGCCCAGCGGGAGAGACCCAGTACTTC. This encodes CASSSGPAGETQYF.

To note about this clone: A much larger clone differs by one base, so this may be a read error. The chain carries TRBV11-1 and TRBJ1-5; D is unresolved. Trimming shortened V by 1 base and J by 4 bases, and 5 bases separated the two germline ends. The CDR3 totals 13 residues. Looked up from germline, CDR1 is SGHAT and CDR2 is FQDESV (reference sequence). CDR3 sequence (DNA): TGTGCCAGCAGCTTAGAAGAAAATCAGCCCCAGCATTTT. Its translation: CASSLEENQPQHF.

The chain joins TRBV10-2 to TRBJ2-2, with D unresolved. Trimming left V 9 bases short and J 6 bases short, with 11 bases between. Germline V gene sequence: CDR1 WSHSY, CDR2 SAAADI. This CDR3 contains 12 residues. The CDR3: CARQSVAGELFF. The CDR3 DNA reads TGCGCCAGACAGTCGGTTGCCGGGGAGCTGTTTTTT.

The chain couples TRBV12-3 or TRBV12-4 to TRBJ2-1; D could derive from TRBD1 or TRBD2 (5 bases each). The CDR3 is 13 amino acids. V gave up 3 bases and J gave up 7 bases, with 10 bases separating them. In DNA, the CDR3 is TGTGCCAGCAGTTTTCCGGGACCGAATGAGCAGTTCTTC. Its protein is CASSFPGPNEQFF.

This clone was seen a single time. CDR3 loop: CASRSPGAEAFF. The CDR3, as DNA: TGTGCCAGCAGGTCTCCAGGGGCTGAAGCTTTCTTT. V and J are TRBV6-1 and TRBJ1-1; a weak D match, TRBD1 (6 bases). Trimming shortened V by 6 bases and J by 6 bases, and 11 bases separated the two germline ends. Per the germline V gene, CDR1 is MNHNS and CDR2 is SASEGT. CDR3 size: 12 residues.

J is TRBJ1-2 and V is TRBV10-1; D is ambiguous. The CDR3 runs 13 residues. V was clipped by 5 bases and J by 7 bases, with 14 bases between them. Germline V CDR1 and CDR2: WNHNN, SYGVQD (reference sequence). Written as DNA, the CDR3 is TGCGCCAGCAGTCCAGGAAGCCTCGGTGGCTACACCTTC. The encoded protein is CASSPGSLGGYTF.

The rearrangement links TRBV19 to TRBJ1-5; 7 bases are shared with TRBD1. With V trimmed by 8 bases and J by 5 bases, 6 bases remained unmatched. The CDR3 is 13 amino acids. Germline values: CDR1 LNHDA, CDR2 SQIVND (reference sequence). CDR3 region: CASRRDRDQPQHF. DNA for the CDR3: TGTGCCAGTCGCCGGGACAGAGATCAGCCCCAGCATTTT.

This clone showed up just a few times. This chain uses TRBV20-1 with TRBJ1-5; D remains unclear. The length of the CDR3 is 16 residues. Trimming cost V 3 bases and J 6 bases, with 21 bases left between them. Germline CDR1 is DFQATT and CDR2 is SNEGSKA (reference sequence). This CDR3 is CSASILGNVLSQPQHF. Written as DNA, the CDR3 is TGCAGTGCTAGTATCCTTGGGAATGTATTGAGTCAGCCCCAGCATTTT.

The genes are TRBV24-1 and TRBJ1-4, with TRBD1 matching over 10 bases. The CDR3 is 17 amino acids. Germline V gives CDR1 KGHDR, CDR2 SFDVKD. After removal of 8 bases from V and 6 bases from J, the junction contained 14 bases not matched to a gene. The chain's CDR3 is CATMAGTGVRLDEKLFF. The CDR3 DNA sequence: TGTGCCACCATGGCCGGGACAGGGGTGCGTCTGGATGAAAAACTGTTTTTT.

The chain uses TRBV3-1 (or the pseudogene TRBV3-2) and TRBJ2-7; maybe TRBD2 (6 bases). The CDR3 consists of 14 residues. Between the trimmed V and J ends, which lost 0 bases and 5 bases, there was a span of 11 bases. Germline CDR1 and CDR2: LGHDT and YNNKEL (reference sequence). The CDR3 reads CASSQDLRLDEQYF. CDR3 sequence (DNA): TGTGCCAGCAGCCAAGACCTCAGACTAGACGAGCAGTACTTC.

The rearrangement uses TRBV29-1 and TRBJ2-3; D ambiguous. CDR3 length: 13 residues. V was trimmed by 2 bases and J by 5 bases, leaving 11 bases between them. Germline CDR1 is SQVTM and CDR2 is ANQGSEA. The CDR3 DNA follows: TGCAGCGTTGAACCTCCTTGGGAAGATACGCAGTATTTT. It yields the protein CSVEPPWEDTQYF.

The chain couples TRBV7-2 to TRBJ2-3, with 12 bases fitting TRBD2. The J segment lost 8 bases and the V segment lost 6 bases, leaving 15 bases of the junction unmatched. The V gene's germline CDR1 is SGHTA and CDR2 FQGNSA. This CDR3 region has 17 residues. This CDR3 reads CASRRAPASGGAPTQYF. The DNA for the CDR3 is TGTGCCAGCAGGCGCGCCCCGGCTAGCGGGGGGGCCCCTACGCAGTATTTT.

This sequence joins TRBV9 and TRBJ2-7; 7 bases match TRBD2. Looked up from germline, CDR1 is SGDLS and CDR2 is YYNGEE. With 4 bases clipped from V and 3 bases from J, the junction kept 13 bases outside the gene matches. This CDR3 contains 16 residues. CDR3: CASSPDGGSRVYEQYF. In nucleotides, the CDR3 is TGTGCCAGCAGCCCCGACGGGGGGTCCAGGGTCTACGAGCAGTACTTC.

The chain is built from TRBV11-1 and TRBJ1-2; D unresolved. Trimming left V 0 bases short and J 7 bases short, with 9 bases between. This CDR3 is 13 amino acids long. CDR1 and CDR2 (germline): SGHAT, FQDESV (reference sequence). CDR3 coding DNA: TGTGCCAGCAGCTTAGCAGGGTCTGGTGGCTACACCTTC. As protein: CASSLAGSGGYTF.

This sequence joins TRBV23-1 and TRBJ1-4; no clear D. TRBV23-1 is treated as an ORF (open reading frame) with a function not yet certain. V was trimmed by 10 bases and J by 2 bases, leaving 11 bases between them. This CDR3 has 13 residues. As DNA, the CDR3 is TGCGCCACGTGGGCGCGGACTAATGAAAAACTGTTTTTT. Its translation is CATWARTNEKLFF.

This sequence joins TRBV7-2 and TRBJ1-3, with no clear D. Trimming pared 5 bases from V and 0 bases from J, leaving 14 bases between. CDR1 and CDR2 from the germline V gene are SGHTA and FQGNSA. There are 16 residues in the CDR3. The CDR3, as DNA: TGTGCCAGCAGCAGGACGAGGAGTACCTCTGGAAACACCATATATTTT. Its protein is CASSRTRSTSGNTIYF. Looking up the rest from reference TRBV7-2 and TRBJ1-3 gives the full variable domain: GAGVSQSPSNKVTEKGKDVELRCDPISGHTALYWYRQSLGQGLEFLIYFQGNSAPDKSGLPSDRFSAERTGGSVSTLTIQRTQQEDSAVYLCASSRTRSTSGNTIYFGEGSWLTVV.

The chain carries TRBV5-1 and TRBJ2-3; D uncertain. The CDR3 runs 14 residues. Trimming stripped 2 bases from V and 2 bases from J, with 9 bases between. Germline CDR1 is SGHRS and CDR2 is YFSETQ. This CDR3 is CASSFNAATDTQYF. CDR3 nucleotides: TGCGCCAGCAGCTTTAACGCTGCCACAGATACGCAGTATTTT.

V gene TRBV20-1 combines with J gene TRBJ1-5, with a weak D call TRBD1 (5 bases). There are 13 residues in the CDR3. V was trimmed by 3 bases and J by 4 bases, leaving 10 bases between them. Germline V gives CDR1 DFQATT, CDR2 SNEGSKA (reference sequence). The CDR3 nucleotides read TGCAGTGCTAGTTTGGGGGGAAATCAGCCCCAGCATTTT. Amino acids: CSASLGGNQPQHF.

The chain recombines TRBV10-2 with TRBJ1-2, with D uncertain. The germline CDR1 and CDR2 sequences are WSHSY and SAAADI. V lost 1 base to trimming and J lost 3 bases, with 6 bases between them. The CDR3 runs to 13 residues. CDR3 bases: TGCGCCAGCAGTGAGTTTGGGTACTATGGCTACACCTTC. It encodes CASSEFGYYGYTF.

The V gene is TRBV7-8, the J gene TRBJ2-1, with D unclear. Germline CDR1 reads SGHVS; CDR2 reads FQNEAQ. V was clipped by 5 bases and J by 0 bases, with 8 bases between them. This CDR3 contains 14 residues. The DNA for the CDR3 is TGTGCCAGCAGCCCCGATCCCTCCTACAATGAGCAGTTCTTC. It specifies CASSPDPSYNEQFF.

The gene calls are TRBV6-5 and TRBJ1-2; D gene unclear. V lost 6 bases and J 0 bases, leaving 11 bases between the germline ends. Germline V gene lookup returns CDR1 MNHEY and CDR2 SVGAGI. The CDR3 consists of 14 residues. The CDR3 bases are TGTGCCAGCAGACCTACTGGAACTAACTATGGCTACACCTTC. Translation: CASRPTGTNYGYTF.

The CDR3 loop is CASRGAANTGELFF. The CDR3 bases are TGTGCCAGCAGGGGGGCTGCGAACACCGGGGAGCTGTTTTTT. The rearrangement joins TRBV6-4 to TRBJ2-2; D perhaps matches TRBD1 (6 bases). Germline V gene data show CDR1 as MRHNA and CDR2 as SNTAGT. Trimming stripped 6 bases from V and 0 bases from J, with 8 bases between. The CDR3 extends over 14 amino acids.

The CDR3 DNA reads TGTGCCAGTGCTGACAGGGTCTATGGCTACACCTTC. This sequence encodes CASADRVYGYTF. The rearrangement links TRBV19 to TRBJ1-2; TRBD1 matches 7 bases. The CDR3 sequence is 12 residues long. Per the germline V gene, CDR1 is LNHDA and CDR2 is SQIVND (reference sequence). J gave up 4 bases and V 8 bases, and 4 bases lay outside the gene matches.

The chain uses TRBV10-3 and TRBJ2-1; D is ambiguous. Germline V CDR1 and CDR2: ENHRY, SYGVKD. The V gene lost 3 bases and the J gene lost 9 bases, with 18 bases spanning the gap. The CDR3 runs 15 residues. The CDR3 DNA reads as TGTGCCATCAGTGACGAAGCTGGCAGAAAGGGTGAGCAGTTCTTC. Translating gives CAISDEAGRKGEQFF.

The V gene is TRBV20-1, the J gene TRBJ1-3; D remains ambiguous. This CDR3 is 15 amino acids long. Looked up from germline, CDR1 is DFQATT and CDR2 is SNEGSKA (reference sequence). V was trimmed by 3 bases and J by 0 bases, leaving 12 bases between them. CDR3 bases: TGCAGTGCTAGTCAGTCACACTACTCTGGAAACACCATATATTTT. Protein sequence: CSASQSHYSGNTIYF.

Of note for this clone: Other DNA sequences in the sample encode the same CDR3. The chain joins TRBV24-1 to TRBJ2-3; D not certain. The V end lost 5 bases, the J end lost 5 bases, and 4 bases lay between the germline ends. The CDR3 length is 11 residues. Germline loops: CDR1 KGHDR, CDR2 SFDVKD. The CDR3 reads CATSVGDTQYF. The CDR3, as DNA: TGTGCCACCAGTGTTGGAGATACGCAGTATTTT.

This sequence joins TRBV18 and TRBJ2-7; D perhaps matches TRBD1 (5 bases). This CDR3 is 14 amino acids long. V was trimmed by 1 base and J by 1 base, leaving 8 bases between them. Germline V gene lookup returns CDR1 KGHSH and CDR2 LQKENI. CDR3 loop: CASSPQGASYEQYF. The CDR3 DNA reads as TGTGCCAGCTCACCACAAGGGGCATCCTACGAGCAGTACTTC.

This chain uses TRBV7-9 with TRBJ2-7, with a possible D match to TRBD1 (5 bases). This CDR3 has 16 residues. V dropped 4 bases and J dropped 1 base, with 17 bases sitting between them. The germline gives CDR1 SEHNR, CDR2 FQNEAQ (reference sequence). DNA of the CDR3: TGTGCCAGCAGCTCCCCGTCGTCAGGGCCATCCTACGAGCAGTACTTC. Encoded protein: CASSSPSSGPSYEQYF.

The chain links TRBV5-1 to TRBJ2-5; 9 bases agree with TRBD1. Germline loops: CDR1 SGHRS, CDR2 YFSETQ. J gave up 2 bases and V 6 bases, and 5 bases lay outside the gene matches. The CDR3 length is 14 residues. CDR3 nucleotides: TGCGCCAGCACACAAGGGACAGGGCAAGAGACCCAGTACTTC. Amino acid sequence: CASTQGTGQETQYF.

The genes are TRBV2 and TRBJ2-3; D not resolved. CDR3 length: 15 amino acids. CDR1 SNHLY and CDR2 FYNNEI come from the germline V gene. Between the trimmed V and J ends, which lost 4 bases and 1 base, there was a span of 12 bases. CDR3: CASSGVQTRTDTQYF. The CDR3 DNA is TGTGCCAGCAGTGGGGTTCAGACACGCACAGATACGCAGTATTTT.

The chain couples TRBV25-1 to TRBJ2-1; D gene uncertain. Germline CDR1 and CDR2: MGHDK and SYGVNS. The CDR3 contains 13 residues. Trimming removed 2 bases from V and 5 bases from J, with 7 bases in between. The CDR3 loop reads CASSEASDNEQFF. The CDR3 DNA sequence: TGTGCCAGCAGTGAAGCGTCAGACAATGAGCAGTTCTTC. The full variable domain, completed using reference TRBV25-1 and TRBJ2-1, is EADIYQTPRYLVIGTGKKITLECSQTMGHDKMYWYQQDPGMELHLIHYSYGVNSTEKGDLSSESTVSRIRTEHFPLTLESARPSHTSQYLCASSEASDNEQFFGPGTRLTVL.

This clone has a handful of counts. V is TRBV30 and J is TRBJ2-2; D is possibly TRBD1 (6 bases). Trimming stripped 3 bases from V and 3 bases from J, with 14 bases between. CDR3 size: 15 residues. Per the germline V gene, CDR1 is GTSNPN and CDR2 is SVGIG (reference sequence). The DNA for the CDR3 is TGTGCCTGGAGGGGGGCAGTTCTCGACACCGGGGAGCTGTTTTTT. Its translation is CAWRGAVLDTGELFF.